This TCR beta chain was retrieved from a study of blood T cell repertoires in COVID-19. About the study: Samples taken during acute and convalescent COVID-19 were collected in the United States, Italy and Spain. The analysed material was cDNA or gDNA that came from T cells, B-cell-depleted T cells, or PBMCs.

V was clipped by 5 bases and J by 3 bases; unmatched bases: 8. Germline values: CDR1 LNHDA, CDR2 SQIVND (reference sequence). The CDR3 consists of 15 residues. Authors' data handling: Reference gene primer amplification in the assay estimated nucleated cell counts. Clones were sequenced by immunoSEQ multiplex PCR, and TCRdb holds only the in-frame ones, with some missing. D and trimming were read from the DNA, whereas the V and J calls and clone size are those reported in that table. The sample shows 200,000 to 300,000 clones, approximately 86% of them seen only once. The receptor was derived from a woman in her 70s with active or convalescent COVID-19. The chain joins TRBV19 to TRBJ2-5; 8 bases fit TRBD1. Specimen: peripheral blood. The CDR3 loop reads CASSSGDRSKETQYF. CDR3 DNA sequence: TGTGCCAGTAGTTCTGGGGACAGGAGTAAAGAGACCCAGTACTTC.